This T cell receptor (beta chain) was found in a study of cytomegalovirus exposure and HLA in healthy donors. Primers included in the PCR were 60 Vbeta and 13 Jbeta primers. The table came from immunoSEQ multiplex PCR; TCRdb's copy has only in-frame clones and leaves some out. Here the sample spans some 160,000 clones, approximately 9% being singletons. From germline, CDR1 is SGHRS and CDR2 YFSETQ. V lost 2 bases and J lost 3; bases outside the gene matches: 7. CDR3 size: 16 residues. This clone was found a few times. Source material: PBMCs. The chain combines TRBV5-1 with TRBJ2-3; TRBD1 matches 9 bases. The receptor's source is a male donor in good health and CMV-seronegative. DNA for the CDR3: TGCGCCAGCAGCTTTGGAGACAGGGGGATGACAGATACGCAGTATTTT. It is translated as CASSFGDRGMTDTQYF.